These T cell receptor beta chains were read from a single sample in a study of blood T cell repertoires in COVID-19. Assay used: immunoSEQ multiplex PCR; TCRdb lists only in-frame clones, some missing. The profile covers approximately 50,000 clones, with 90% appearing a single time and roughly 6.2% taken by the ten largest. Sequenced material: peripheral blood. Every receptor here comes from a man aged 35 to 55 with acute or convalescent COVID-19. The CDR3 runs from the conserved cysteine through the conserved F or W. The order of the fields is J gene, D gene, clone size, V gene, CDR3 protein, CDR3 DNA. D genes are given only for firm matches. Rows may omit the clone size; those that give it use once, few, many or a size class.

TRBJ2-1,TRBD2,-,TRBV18,CASSPPGLAGVNEQFF,TGTGCCAGCTCACCACCGGGACTAGCGGGAGTAAATGAGCAGTTCTTC
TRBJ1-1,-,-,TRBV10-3,CAMMADMNTEAFF,TGTGCCATGATGGCCGACATGAACACTGAAGCTTTCTTT
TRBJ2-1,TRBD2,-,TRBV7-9,CASSGLAGGSYNEQFF,TGTGCCAGCAGTGGGCTAGCGGGAGGGTCCTACAATGAGCAGTTCTTC
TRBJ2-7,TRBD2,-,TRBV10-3,CAISEGTSDEQYF,TGTGCCATCAGTGAAGGGACTAGCGACGAGCAGTACTTC
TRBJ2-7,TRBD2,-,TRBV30,CAWSVDTLAHEQYF,TGTGCCTGGAGTGTAGATACACTAGCGCACGAGCAGTACTTC
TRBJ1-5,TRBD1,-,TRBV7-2,CASSPDRGGNQPQHF,TGTGCCAGCAGCCCGGACAGGGGGGGCAATCAGCCCCAGCATTTT
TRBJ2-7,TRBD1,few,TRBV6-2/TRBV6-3,CASSDRGPSSYEQYF,TGTGCCAGCAGTGACAGGGGGCCTTCTTCCTACGAGCAGTACTTC
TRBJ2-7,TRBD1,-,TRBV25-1,CASSEPGQGPYEQYF,TGTGCCAGCAGTGAGCCGGGACAGGGCCCCTACGAGCAGTACTTC
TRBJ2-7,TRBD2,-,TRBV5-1,CASRSASAGGPHEQYF,TGCGCCAGCAGGAGTGCTAGCGCGGGAGGGCCCCACGAGCAGTACTTC
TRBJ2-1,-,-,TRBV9,CASRGDPGERNEQFF,TGTGCCAGCAGGGGGGACCCGGGAGAGCGGAATGAGCAGTTCTTC
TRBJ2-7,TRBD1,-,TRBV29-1,CSVGRGRTGVSYEQYF,TGCAGCGTTGGAAGGGGGCGGACAGGGGTTTCCTACGAGCAGTACTTC
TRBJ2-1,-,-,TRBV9,CASSVVTNNEQFF,TGTGCCAGCAGCGTAGTGACTAACAATGAGCAGTTCTTC